One sample yielded the 7 T cell receptor beta chains listed below, sequenced in a study of T cell responses to AZD1222 COVID-19 vaccine (TCRdb year 2021). The library was made by the immunoSEQ multiplex PCR assay. The table comes from immuneACCESS by way of TCRdb, which keeps in-frame sequences with V and J called. Part of the clones is missing from these tables; in studies checked, under half for an unresolved V gene and the rest for unknown reasons. The sample contains tens of thousands of clones, roughly 87% of them found a single time. Jointly, the top ten make up approximately 10% of the sample. The time point label of this sample denotes: about 28 days (+/-7) after the second vaccine dose. The sample was peripheral blood, taken 28 days after the second AZD1222 dose. The origin of the receptors is an adult who received the AZD1222 COVID-19 vaccine.

The chain uses TRBV7-9 and TRBJ2-1; the D is unclear. Germline values: CDR1 SEHNR, CDR2 FQNEAQ (reference sequence). The CDR3 has 14 amino acids. V lost 2 bases and J lost 3, with 8 bases in between. CDR3 bases: TGTGCCAGCAGCTTACTGCGCGGCTACAATGAGCAGTTCTTC. This encodes CASSLLRGYNEQFF.

The chain uses TRBV28 and TRBJ2-7; D ambiguous. Between the trimmed V and J ends, which lost 3 bases and 2 bases, there was a span of 5 bases. The CDR3 is 12 residues long. Germline V gene lookup returns CDR1 MDHEN and CDR2 SYDVKM. In DNA form, the CDR3 reads TGTGCCAGCAGTTTGGGCACCTACGAGCAGTACTTC. The encoded protein is CASSLGTYEQYF.

J is TRBJ2-7 and V is TRBV28; TRBD1 or TRBD2 may be the D gene (7 bases each). CDR3 length: 11 residues. The germline V gene encodes CDR1 MDHEN and CDR2 SYDVKM. V lost 9 bases and J lost 6, with 12 bases in between. The CDR3 loop is CASFRGGEQYF. CDR3 DNA sequence: TGTGCCAGTTTCAGGGGGGGCGAGCAGTACTTC.

This chain joins TRBV6-5 and TRBJ2-2, with D unclear. The CDR3 spans 13 residues. Between the trimmed V and J ends, which lost 2 bases and 3 bases, there was a span of 4 bases. CDR1 MNHEY and CDR2 SVGAGI come from the germline V gene. The CDR3 sequence is CASSYGHTGELFF. The CDR3 DNA reads as TGTGCCAGCAGTTACGGGCACACCGGGGAGCTGTTTTTT.

This chain links TRBV7-2 with TRBJ2-7; D possibly corresponds to TRBD1 (7 bases). The CDR3 loop spans 15 amino acids. Trimming removed 1 base at V and 3 bases at J, with 13 bases between. CDR1 and CDR2 (germline): SGHTA, FQGNSA. The CDR3 loop reads CASSLVRQGGYEQYF. The CDR3 nucleotides are TGTGCCAGCAGCTTAGTCCGACAGGGAGGCTACGAGCAGTACTTC.

This chain uses TRBV28 with TRBJ1-1, with D possibly TRBD1 on 5 matching bases. CDR1 and CDR2 (germline): MDHEN, SYDVKM. The CDR3 sequence is 13 residues long. V was trimmed by 8 bases and J by 4 bases, leaving 14 bases between them. CDR3 residues: CASLNRRVTEAFF. CDR3 nucleotide sequence: TGTGCCAGCCTGAACAGGAGGGTCACTGAAGCTTTCTTT.

V is TRBV5-1 and J is TRBJ2-3, with 10 bases that match TRBD1. The CDR3 sequence is 18 residues long. CDR1 and CDR2 from the germline V gene are SGHRS and YFSETQ. J lost 5 bases, V lost 4 bases, and 16 bases had no gene match. The CDR3 coding sequence is TGCGCCAGCAGCCCCTCCTTTAGACAGGGGGCATACGGAGATACGCAGTATTTT. Residues: CASSPSFRQGAYGDTQYF.